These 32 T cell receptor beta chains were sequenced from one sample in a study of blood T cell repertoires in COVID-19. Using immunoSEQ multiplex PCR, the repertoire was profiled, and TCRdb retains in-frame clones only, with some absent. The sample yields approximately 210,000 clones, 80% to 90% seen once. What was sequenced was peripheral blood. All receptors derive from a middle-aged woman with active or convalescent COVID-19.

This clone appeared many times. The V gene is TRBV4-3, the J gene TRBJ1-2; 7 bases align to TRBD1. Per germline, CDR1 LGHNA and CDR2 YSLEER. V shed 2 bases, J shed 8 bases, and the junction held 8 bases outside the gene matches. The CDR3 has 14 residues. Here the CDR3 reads CASSQYTGETGYTF. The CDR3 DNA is TGCGCCAGCAGCCAATACACAGGGGAGACGGGCTACACCTTC.

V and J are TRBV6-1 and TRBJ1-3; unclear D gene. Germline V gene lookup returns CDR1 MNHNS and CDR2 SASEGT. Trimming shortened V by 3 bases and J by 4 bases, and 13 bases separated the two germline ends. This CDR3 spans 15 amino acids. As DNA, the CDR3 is TGTGCCAGCAGTGACAATTCCTTCGGGGGAAACACCATATATTTT. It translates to CASSDNSFGGNTIYF.

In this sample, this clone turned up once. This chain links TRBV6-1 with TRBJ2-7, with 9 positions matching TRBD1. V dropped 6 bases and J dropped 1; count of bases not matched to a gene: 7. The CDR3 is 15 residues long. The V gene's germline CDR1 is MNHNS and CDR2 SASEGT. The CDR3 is CASRRDRGTSYEQYF. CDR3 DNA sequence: TGTGCCAGCAGACGTGACAGGGGGACTTCCTACGAGCAGTACTTC.

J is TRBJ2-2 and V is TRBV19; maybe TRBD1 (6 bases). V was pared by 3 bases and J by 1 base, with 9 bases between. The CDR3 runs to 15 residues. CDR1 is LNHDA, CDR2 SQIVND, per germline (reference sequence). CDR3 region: CASSIGTLNTGELFF. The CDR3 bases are TGTGCCAGTAGTATTGGGACACTGAACACCGGGGAGCTGTTTTTT. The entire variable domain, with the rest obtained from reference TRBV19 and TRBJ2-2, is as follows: DGGITQSPKYLFRKEGQNVTLSCEQNLNHDAMYWYRQDPGQGLRLIYYSQIVNDFQKGDIAEGYSVSREKKESFPLTVTSAQKNPTAFYLCASSIGTLNTGELFFGEGSRLTVL.

The CDR3 reads CSAVSSYEQYF. The DNA of the CDR3 is TGCAGCGCCGTCAGCTCCTACGAGCAGTACTTC. The rearrangement joins TRBV29-1 to TRBJ2-7; no firm D call. V lost 7 bases and J lost 0, with 7 bases in between. The CDR3 loop spans 11 amino acids. Germline CDR1 SQVTM, CDR2 ANQGSEA.

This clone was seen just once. Here the CDR3 reads CASSDRGARFSPLHF. The DNA of the CDR3 is TGTGCCAGCAGTGATCGGGGGGCGCGGTTTTCACCCCTCCACTTT. This chain uses TRBV6-4 with TRBJ1-6, with D perhaps TRBD1 (6 bases). Germline V gene lookup returns CDR1 MRHNA and CDR2 SNTAGT. This CDR3 has 15 amino acids. V lost 3 bases and J 9 bases, leaving 15 bases between the germline ends.

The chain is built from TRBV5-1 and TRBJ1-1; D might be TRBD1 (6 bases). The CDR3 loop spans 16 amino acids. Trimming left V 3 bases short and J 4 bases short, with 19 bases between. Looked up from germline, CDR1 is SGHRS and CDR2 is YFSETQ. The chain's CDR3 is CASSSSRDLGATEAFF. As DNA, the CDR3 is TGCGCCAGCAGCTCTTCCAGGGACCTGGGGGCCACTGAAGCTTTCTTT.

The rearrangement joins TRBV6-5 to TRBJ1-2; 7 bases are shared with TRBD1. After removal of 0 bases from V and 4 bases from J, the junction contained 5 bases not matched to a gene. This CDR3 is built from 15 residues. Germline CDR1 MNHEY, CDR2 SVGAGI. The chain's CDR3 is CASSYSGAGGYGYTF. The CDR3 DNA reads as TGTGCCAGCAGTTACTCCGGGGCAGGGGGCTATGGCTACACCTTC.

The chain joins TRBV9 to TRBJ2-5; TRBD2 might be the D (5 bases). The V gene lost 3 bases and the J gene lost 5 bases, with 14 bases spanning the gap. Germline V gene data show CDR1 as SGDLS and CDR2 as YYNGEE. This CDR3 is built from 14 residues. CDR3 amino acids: CASSGETSWETQYF. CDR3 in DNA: TGTGCCAGCAGCGGCGAAACTAGTTGGGAGACCCAGTACTTC.

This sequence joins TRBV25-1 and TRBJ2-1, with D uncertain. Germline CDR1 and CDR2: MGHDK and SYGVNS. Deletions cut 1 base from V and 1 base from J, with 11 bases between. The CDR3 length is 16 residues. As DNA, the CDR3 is TGTGCCAGCAGTGAATGGAGTGAAAGTTCCTACAATGAGCAGTTCTTC. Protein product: CASSEWSESSYNEQFF.

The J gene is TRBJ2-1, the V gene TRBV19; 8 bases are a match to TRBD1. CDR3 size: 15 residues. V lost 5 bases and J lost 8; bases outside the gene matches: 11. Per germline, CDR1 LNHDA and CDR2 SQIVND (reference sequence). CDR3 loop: CASSAQGAFVYEQFF. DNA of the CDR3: TGTGCCAGTAGTGCTCAGGGGGCTTTCGTCTATGAGCAGTTCTTC.

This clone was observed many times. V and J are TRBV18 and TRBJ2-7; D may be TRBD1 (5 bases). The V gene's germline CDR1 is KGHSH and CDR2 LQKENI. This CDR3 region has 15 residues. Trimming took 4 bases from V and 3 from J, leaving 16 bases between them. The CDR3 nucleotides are TGTGCCAGCTCACTGACCTCGGACAAGTACTACGAGCAGTACTTC. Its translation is CASSLTSDKYYEQYF.

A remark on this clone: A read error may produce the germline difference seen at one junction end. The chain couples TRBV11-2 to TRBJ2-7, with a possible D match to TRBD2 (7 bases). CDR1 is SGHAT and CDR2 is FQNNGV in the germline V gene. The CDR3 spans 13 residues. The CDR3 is CASSVDRGAQQYF. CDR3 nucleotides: TGTGCCAGCAGCGTAGACCGGGGGGCACAGCAGTACTTC.

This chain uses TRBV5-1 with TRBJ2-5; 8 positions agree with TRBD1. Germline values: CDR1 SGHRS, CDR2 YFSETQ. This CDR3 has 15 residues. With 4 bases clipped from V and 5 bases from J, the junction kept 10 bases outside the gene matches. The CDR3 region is CASSAQGALGETQYF. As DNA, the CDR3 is TGCGCCAGCAGCGCCCAGGGGGCCCTAGGGGAGACCCAGTACTTC.

The CDR3 coding sequence is TGTGCCAGCAGCGCGACAGAAAACTATGGCTACACCTTC. This translates into CASSATENYGYTF. The chain recombines TRBV2 with TRBJ1-2; D is possibly TRBD1 (5 bases). Germline V lookup: CDR1 SNHLY, CDR2 FYNNEI. Trimming left V 6 bases short and J 2 bases short, with 10 bases between. This CDR3 is built from 13 residues.

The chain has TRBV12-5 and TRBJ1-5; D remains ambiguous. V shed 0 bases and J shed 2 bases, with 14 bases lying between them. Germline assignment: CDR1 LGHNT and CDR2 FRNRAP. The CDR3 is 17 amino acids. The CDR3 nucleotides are TGTGCTAGTGGTTTGGTAACCCGGGGTCGTGGCAATCAGCCCCAGCATTTT. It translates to CASGLVTRGRGNQPQHF.

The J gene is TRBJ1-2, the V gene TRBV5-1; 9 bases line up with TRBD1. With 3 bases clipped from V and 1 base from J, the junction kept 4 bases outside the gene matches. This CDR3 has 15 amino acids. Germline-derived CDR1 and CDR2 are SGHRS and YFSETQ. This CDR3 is CASSSGTGINYGYTF. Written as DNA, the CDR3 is TGCGCCAGCAGCTCTGGGACAGGGATTAACTATGGCTACACCTTC. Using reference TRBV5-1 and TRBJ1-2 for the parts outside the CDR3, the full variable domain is KAGVTQTPRYLIKTRGQQVTLSCSPISGHRSVSWYQQTPGQGLQFLFEYFSETQRNKGNFPGRFSGRQFSNSRSEMNVSTLELGDSALYLCASSSGTGINYGYTFGSGTRLTVV.

The CDR3 DNA reads TGTGCCAGCAGCCCCCCGGGTCTGGATACGCAGTATTTT. It encodes CASSPPGLDTQYF. The chain carries TRBV12-3 or TRBV12-4 and TRBJ2-3; D remains ambiguous. The CDR3 is 13 amino acids. V dropped 6 bases and J dropped 6 bases, with 13 bases sitting between them.

This chain's CDR3 is CASSPANEQFF. In DNA, the CDR3 is TGTGCCAGCAGTCCAGCGAATGAGCAGTTCTTC. The chain couples TRBV6-6 to TRBJ2-1; D unclear. Per germline, CDR1 MNHNY and CDR2 SVGAGI (reference sequence). The ends were cut back, 5 bases at V and 7 bases at J, with 6 bases in the middle. This CDR3 region has 11 residues.

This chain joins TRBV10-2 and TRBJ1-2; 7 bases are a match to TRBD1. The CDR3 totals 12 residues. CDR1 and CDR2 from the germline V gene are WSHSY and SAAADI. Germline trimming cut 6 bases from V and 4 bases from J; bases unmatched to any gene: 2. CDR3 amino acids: CASRDRSYGYTF. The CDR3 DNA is TGCGCCAGCAGGGACAGGAGCTATGGCTACACCTTC.

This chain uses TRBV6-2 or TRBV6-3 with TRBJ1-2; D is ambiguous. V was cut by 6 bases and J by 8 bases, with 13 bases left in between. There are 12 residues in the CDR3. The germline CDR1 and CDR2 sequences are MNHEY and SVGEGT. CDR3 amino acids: CASSNRVTGYTF. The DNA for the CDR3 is TGTGCCAGCAGCAACCGGGTAACCGGCTACACCTTC.

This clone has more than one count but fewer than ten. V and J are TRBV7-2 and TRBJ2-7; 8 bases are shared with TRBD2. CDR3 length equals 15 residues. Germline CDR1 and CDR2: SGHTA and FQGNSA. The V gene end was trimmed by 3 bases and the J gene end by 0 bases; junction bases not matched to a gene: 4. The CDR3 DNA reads TGTGCCAGCAGCTTCCCCGGGGGGGTCTCCTACGAGCAGTACTTC. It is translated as CASSFPGGVSYEQYF.

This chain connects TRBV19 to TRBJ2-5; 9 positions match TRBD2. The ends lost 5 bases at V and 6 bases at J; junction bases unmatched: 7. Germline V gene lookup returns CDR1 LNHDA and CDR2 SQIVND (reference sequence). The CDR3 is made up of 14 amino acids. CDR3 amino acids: CASSASGIRQTQYF. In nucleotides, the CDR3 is TGTGCCAGTAGTGCTAGCGGGATCAGGCAGACCCAGTACTTC.

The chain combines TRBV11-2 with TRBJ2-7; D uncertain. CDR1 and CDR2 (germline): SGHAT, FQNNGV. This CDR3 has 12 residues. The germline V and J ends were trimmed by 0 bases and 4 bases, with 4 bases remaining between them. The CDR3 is CASSLDPYEQYF. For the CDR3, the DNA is TGTGCCAGCAGCTTAGATCCATACGAGCAGTACTTC.

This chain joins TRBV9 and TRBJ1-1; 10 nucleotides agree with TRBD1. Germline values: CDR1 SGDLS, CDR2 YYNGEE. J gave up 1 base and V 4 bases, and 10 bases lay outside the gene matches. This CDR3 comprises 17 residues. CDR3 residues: CASSLRDRGWGNTEAFF. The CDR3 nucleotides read TGTGCCAGCAGCCTAAGGGACAGGGGATGGGGGAACACTGAAGCTTTCTTT.

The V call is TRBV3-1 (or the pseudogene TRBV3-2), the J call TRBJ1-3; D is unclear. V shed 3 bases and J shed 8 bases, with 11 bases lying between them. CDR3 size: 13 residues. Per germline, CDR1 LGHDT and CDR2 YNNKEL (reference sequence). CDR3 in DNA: TGTGCCAGCAGCCAGGGAGGGCGGGACACCATATATTTT. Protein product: CASSQGGRDTIYF.

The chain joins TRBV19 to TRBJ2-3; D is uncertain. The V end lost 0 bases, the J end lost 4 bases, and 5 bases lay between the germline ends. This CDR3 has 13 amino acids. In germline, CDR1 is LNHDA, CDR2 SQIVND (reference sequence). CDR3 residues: CASSIDSADTQYF. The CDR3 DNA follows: TGTGCCAGTAGTATAGATTCAGCAGATACGCAGTATTTT.

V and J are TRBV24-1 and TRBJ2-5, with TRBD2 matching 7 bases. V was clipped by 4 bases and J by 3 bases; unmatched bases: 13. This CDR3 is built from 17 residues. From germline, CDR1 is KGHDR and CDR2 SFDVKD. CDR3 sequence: CATSDSGPRESKETQYF. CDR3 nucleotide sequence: TGTGCCACCAGTGACTCGGGCCCGCGGGAGAGCAAAGAGACCCAGTACTTC.

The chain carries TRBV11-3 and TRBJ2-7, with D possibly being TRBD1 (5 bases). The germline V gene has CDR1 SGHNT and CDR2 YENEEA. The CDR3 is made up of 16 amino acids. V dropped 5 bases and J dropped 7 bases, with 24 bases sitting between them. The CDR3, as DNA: TGTGCCAGCAGCCAGGGATTGGATTCCCGCCTACGGGAGCAGTACTTC. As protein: CASSQGLDSRLREQYF.

The CDR3 is CASGNAGLETQYF. The CDR3 nucleotides are TGTGCCAGCGGTAATGCAGGGTTAGAGACCCAGTACTTC. V and J are TRBV9 and TRBJ2-5, with D possibly matching TRBD1 (5 bases). This CDR3 comprises 13 residues. Germline V CDR1 and CDR2: SGDLS, YYNGEE. V was shortened by 7 bases and J by 4 bases, with 14 bases between the two germline ends. The full variable domain, its missing parts supplied by reference TRBV9 and TRBJ2-5, is DSGVTQTPKHLITATGQRVTLRCSPRSGDLSVYWYQQSLDQGLQFLIQYYNGEERAKGNILERFSAQQFPDLHSELNLSSLELGDSALYFCASGNAGLETQYFGPGTRLLVL.

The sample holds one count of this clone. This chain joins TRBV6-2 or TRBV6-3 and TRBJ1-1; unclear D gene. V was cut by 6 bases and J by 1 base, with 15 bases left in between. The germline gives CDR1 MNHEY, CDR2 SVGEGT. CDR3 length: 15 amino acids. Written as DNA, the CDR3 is TGTGCCAGCAGCGAACCCTGGGGAGGGAACACTGAAGCTTTCTTT. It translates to CASSEPWGGNTEAFF.

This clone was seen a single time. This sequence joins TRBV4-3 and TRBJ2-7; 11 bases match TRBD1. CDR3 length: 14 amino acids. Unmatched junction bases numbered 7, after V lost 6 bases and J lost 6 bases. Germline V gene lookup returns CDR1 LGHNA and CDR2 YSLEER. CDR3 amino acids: CASSPTGTGGEQYF. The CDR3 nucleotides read TGCGCCAGCAGTCCCACCGGGACAGGGGGCGAGCAGTACTTC.